Listed below are T cell receptor beta chains from one sample, sequenced in a study of healthy donors' naive CD4 and CD8 T cells. TCRdb analysed the reads with MiXCR anew, one entry per CDR3 protein. The sample lists approximately 180,000 distinct CDR3 sequences, over 60% occurring once. The sequencing input was naive CD4+ and CD8+ T cells sorted from blood, pooled from several donors. These receptors were collected from a pool of human donors in good health; the sample pools cells from several healthy donors. CDR3s include the opening cysteine and the closing phenylalanine or tryptophan. Fields, in order: J gene, CDR3 length, D gene, V gene, clone size, CDR3 protein, CDR3 DNA. The D gene is left open where the match is weak. For some rows the clone size is stated as once, few or many, or as a class when expanded; others skip it.

J: TRBJ2-7; length: 14; D: -; V: TRBV12-3/TRBV12-4; size: few; CDR3: CASSPSGTTYEQYF; DNA: TGTGCCAGCAGTCCCTCCGGGACAACTTACGAGCAGTACTTC
J: TRBJ1-1; length: 16; D: -; V: TRBV6-6; size: few; CDR3: CASTRWGSLVDTEAFF; DNA: TGTGCCAGCACCCGGTGGGGGTCTCTAGTAGACACTGAAGCTTTCTTT
J: TRBJ1-3; length: 13; D: -; V: TRBV29-1; size: -; CDR3: CSVVAANANTIYF; DNA: TGCAGCGTTGTCGCCGCCAATGCGAACACCATATATTTT
J: TRBJ2-1; length: 17; D: TRBD1; V: TRBV29-1; size: -; CDR3: CSVLALSGTGLYNEQFF; DNA: TGCAGCGTGTTGGCCCTTTCCGGGACAGGCTTATACAATGAGCAGTTCTTC
J: TRBJ2-5; length: 16; D: TRBD1; V: TRBV5-1; size: -; CDR3: CASSLGQGAMGETQYF; DNA: TGCGCCAGCAGCTTGGGACAGGGGGCAATGGGAGAGACCCAGTACTTC
J: TRBJ2-2; length: 17; D: -; V: TRBV15; size: -; CDR3: CATSRGQAAGNTGELFF; DNA: TGTGCCACCAGCAGAGGACAGGCCGCGGGAAACACCGGGGAGCTGTTTTTT
J: TRBJ2-3; length: 20; D: TRBD2; V: TRBV6-6; size: few; CDR3: CASSYSVSSLAGAQTDTQYF; DNA: TGTGCCAGCAGTTACTCGGTATCCTCTCTAGCGGGAGCCCAGACAGATACGCAGTATTTT
J: TRBJ2-3; length: 16; D: -; V: TRBV5-4; size: -; CDR3: CASSGRDTSITDTQYF; DNA: TGTGCCAGCAGTGGCCGGGACACCAGTATCACAGATACGCAGTATTTT
J: TRBJ2-6; length: 15; D: -; V: TRBV19; size: -; CDR3: CASSISTSGANVLTF; DNA: TGTGCCAGTAGTATATCGACATCGGGGGCCAACGTCCTGACTTTC
J: TRBJ2-5; length: 13; D: -; V: TRBV29-1; size: -; CDR3: CSVSFGRLETQYF; DNA: TGCAGCGTTTCTTTCGGTCGTTTGGAGACCCAGTACTTC
J: TRBJ2-2; length: 10; D: -; V: TRBV6-6; size: -; CDR3: CAVRGRELFF; DNA: TGTGCCGTTAGAGGCAGGGAGCTGTTTTTT
J: TRBJ1-4; length: 16; D: -; V: TRBV7-8; size: -; CDR3: CASSFGQVSINEKLFF; DNA: TGTGCCAGCAGTTTCGGGCAGGTGTCCATTAATGAAAAACTGTTTTTT
J: TRBJ2-7; length: 15; D: -; V: TRBV28; size: -; CDR3: CASSSQGAEIREQYF; DNA: TGTGCCAGCAGTTCCCAAGGGGCAGAAATACGGGAGCAGTACTTC